The 9 T cell receptor beta chains reported below all come from one sample, sequenced in a study of post-analysis software for immune sequencing data. Points from the study as a whole: Controls showed lower frequencies than patients for a handful of TRBV segments, and TRBV5-6, TRBV5-1 and TRBV20-1 were among these.

Tagging with unique molecular identifiers was a feature of the TCR beta cDNA libraries. One entry per CDR3 protein results from TCRdb running MiXCR on the PCR reads. The data show roughly 410,000 distinct CDR3 sequences, with roughly 38% seen just once and around 15% held by the top ten. These receptors are not linked to any known antigen. The specimen sequenced was blood. The receptor source for this set is a girl between 10 and 17 years old with multiple sclerosis.

This clonotype has only a few counts. A read error may produce the germline difference seen at one junction end. The rearrangement joins TRBV10-2 to TRBJ1-1; maybe TRBD1 (5 bases). Germline loops: CDR1 WSHSY, CDR2 SAAADI. The CDR3 runs 12 residues. CDR3 residues: CASSEWGTEAFF. DNA for the CDR3: TGCGCCAGCAGTGAGTGGGGGACTGAGGCTTTCTTT.

Concerning this clonotype: Mismatch with germline at one junction end may stem from a read error. The chain is built from TRBV5-1 and TRBJ2-1; 11 bases agree with TRBD2. Germline V CDR1 and CDR2: SGHRS, YFSETQ. The CDR3 runs 15 residues. This CDR3 is CASSLTSGGQNGQFF. For the CDR3, the DNA is TGCGCCAGCAGCTTGACTAGCGGGGGCCAGAATGGGCAGTTCTTC.

This clonotype has ten or more counts. The chain carries TRBV12-3 or TRBV12-4 and TRBJ1-2, with D unresolved. This CDR3 is built from 13 residues. Trimming left V 3 bases short and J 0 bases short, with 5 bases between. The CDR3 DNA reads TGTGCCAGCAGTTTGGGCCCTAACTATGGCTACACCTTC. It yields the protein CASSLGPNYGYTF.

The rearrangement joins TRBV20-1 to TRBJ1-4; the D gene is possibly TRBD1 (6 bases). Germline loops: CDR1 DFQATT, CDR2 SNEGSKA (reference sequence). Deletions cut 0 bases from V and 8 bases from J, with 28 bases between. CDR3 length: 19 residues. The CDR3, as DNA: TGCAGTGCTAGAGATCTGGTTCTCAAAGGACAGTCGCCCGGGGAAAAACTGTTTTTT. Encoded protein: CSARDLVLKGQSPGEKLFF.

The chain is built from TRBV7-2 and TRBJ2-7; 7 nucleotides match TRBD1. The CDR3 contains 15 residues. Germline V gene sequence: CDR1 SGHTA, CDR2 FQGNSA. V lost 4 bases to trimming and J lost 4 bases; unmatched junction nucleotides: 10. The CDR3 nucleotides are TGTGCCAGCAGCTCCTACAGGGGACAAGGGTACGAGCAGTACTTC. The encoded protein is CASSSYRGQGYEQYF.

The chain has TRBV5-1 and TRBJ2-3, with D hard to call. Germline V gene data show CDR1 as SGHRS and CDR2 as YFSETQ. The CDR3 totals 13 residues. Trimming took off 0 bases at V and 6 bases at J, with 8 bases between the two ends. This chain's CDR3 is CASSLGGVDTQYF. CDR3 DNA: TGCGCCAGCAGCTTGGGAGGAGTCGATACGCAGTATTTT.

This clonotype was seen more than once but under ten times. CDR3 sequence reads: CASSYSTRTNEQFF. The CDR3 DNA follows: TGTGCCAGCAGTTACTCGACACGCACCAATGAGCAGTTCTTC. The chain has TRBV6-5 and TRBJ2-1; D gene uncertain. The CDR3 covers 14 residues. Looked up from germline, CDR1 is MNHEY and CDR2 is SVGAGI. V lost 0 bases, J lost 6 bases, and 9 bases lay in between.

On this clonotype itself: A read error may account for a junction end that differs from germline. This chain uses TRBV7-9 with TRBJ2-1; 11 nucleotides match TRBD2. CDR1 and CDR2 from the germline V gene are SEHNR and FQNEAQ (reference sequence). CDR3 size: 15 residues. CDR3 nucleotide sequence: TGTGTCAGCAGCTCTATAGCGGGGGGGCCTAAAGAGCAGTTCTTC. This sequence encodes CVSSSIAGGPKEQFF.

To note about this clonotype: A read error may produce the germline difference seen at one junction end. J is TRBJ2-1 and V is TRBV7-9; 16 positions agree with TRBD2. The germline V gene encodes CDR1 SEHNR and CDR2 FQNEAQ (reference sequence). This CDR3 is 19 amino acids long. CDR3 sequence (DNA): TGTGCCAGCAGCCCACCTCCGGGACTAGCGGGGGGGCAGGGCAATGAGCGGTTCTTC. It codes for CASSPPPGLAGGQGNERFF.